The rows below give T cell receptor beta chains drawn from one sample of a study of blood T cell repertoires in COVID-19. Generated by immunoSEQ multiplex PCR, the TCRdb table keeps only in-frame clones and is missing some. Among over 200,000 clones, approximately 88% were seen once, and the ten largest hold more than 5.5%. The sequenced sample was peripheral blood. All receptors come from a man aged 55 to 70 who had recovered from COVID-19. CDR3s include the opening cysteine and the closing phenylalanine or tryptophan. The D gene is left open where the match is weak. Size tells how often a clone was seen (once, few, many) or the class of an expanded clone, and some rows leave it out.

TRBJ2-1,TRBV5-1,TRBD2,NA,CASSLVVSSGINEQFF,TGCGCCAGCAGCTTGGTTGTGTCTAGCGGGATAAATGAGCAGTTCTTC
TRBJ2-3,TRBV7-9,TRBD2,NA,CASSSGLAPTTDTQYF,TGTGCCAGCAGCTCCGGACTAGCTCCAACCACAGATACGCAGTATTTT
TRBJ1-1,TRBV20-1,NA,NA,CSASRGVSTEAFF,TGCAGTGCTAGTAGGGGTGTTAGTACTGAAGCTTTCTTT
TRBJ1-1,TRBV18,NA,NA,CASSPGLMNTEAFF,TGTGCCAGCTCACCAGGCCTGATGAACACTGAAGCTTTCTTT
TRBJ1-1,TRBV10-2,NA,NA,CASSEEAEAFF,TGCGCCAGCAGTGAAGAGGCTGAAGCTTTCTTT
TRBJ1-2,TRBV27,NA,NA,CASSYDRLDGYTF,TGTGCCAGCAGTTACGACAGGCTTGATGGCTACACCTTC
TRBJ1-6,TRBV6-5,TRBD1,NA,CASTLDRVNSPLHF,TGTGCCAGCACTCTGGACAGGGTTAATTCACCCCTCCACTTT
TRBJ2-5,TRBV28,TRBD2,NA,CASSLSSGVPGTQYF,TGTGCCAGCAGTTTATCTAGCGGGGTCCCAGGGACCCAGTACTTC
TRBJ2-1,TRBV27,NA,NA,CASRLRFLSSYNEQFF,TGTGCCAGCAGGTTGAGGTTTCTGAGCTCCTACAATGAGCAGTTCTTC
TRBJ2-2,TRBV5-4,NA,NA,CASSLGGREVGELFF,TGTGCCAGCAGCTTGGGAGGGCGAGAGGTGGGGGAGCTGTTTTTT
TRBJ2-2,TRBV3-1/TRBV3-2,NA,once,CASSQYGSGGTGELFF,TGTGCCAGCAGCCAATACGGGTCAGGAGGGACCGGGGAGCTGTTTTTT
TRBJ1-4,TRBV7-9,TRBD1,NA,CASSSSGTGNEKLFF,TGTGCCAGCAGCTCCTCCGGGACAGGGAACGAAAAACTGTTTTTT
TRBJ1-2,TRBV7-9,TRBD1,NA,CASSSRQGGQGGGYTF,TGTGCCAGCAGCTCTCGACAGGGCGGACAGGGGGGTGGCTACACCTTC
TRBJ1-1,TRBV11-2,NA,NA,CASSLIWVTGAFF,TGTGCCAGCAGCTTAATCTGGGTGACGGGGGCTTTCTTT
TRBJ1-5,TRBV6-1,NA,NA,CASSGTGERRDQPQHF,TGTGCCAGCAGTGGAACTGGGGAGAGGAGGGATCAGCCCCAGCATTTT
TRBJ1-2,TRBV20-1,NA,NA,CSASSGANYGYTF,TGCAGTGCTAGTTCAGGGGCGAACTATGGCTACACCTTC
TRBJ2-7,TRBV5-1,TRBD2,NA,CASSLDTSGRSAEQYF,TGCGCCAGCAGCTTGGATACAAGCGGGAGATCGGCCGAGCAGTACTTC
TRBJ1-3,TRBV5-1,NA,NA,CASSLAVSGNTIYF,TGCGCCAGCAGCTTGGCGGTCTCTGGAAACACCATATATTTT
TRBJ2-3,TRBV6-6,NA,NA,CASSRLRTASTDTQYF,TGTGCCAGCAGTCGACTCCGGACAGCTAGCACAGATACGCAGTATTTT
TRBJ2-1,TRBV7-3,TRBD2,NA,CASSLRLAGVNEQFF,TGTGCCAGCAGCTTAAGACTAGCGGGAGTCAATGAGCAGTTCTTC
TRBJ2-7,TRBV28,NA,NA,CASQGYGDYEQYF,TGTGCCAGTCAGGGATACGGCGACTACGAGCAGTACTTC
TRBJ2-7,TRBV27,TRBD1,NA,CASRVRGQGPYMSSYEQYF,TGTGCCAGCAGAGTTCGGGGACAGGGTCCATACATGAGCTCCTACGAGCAGTACTTC
TRBJ2-1,TRBV10-3,NA,NA,CAISERVSSYNEQFF,TGTGCCATCAGTGAGCGGGTAAGCTCCTACAATGAGCAGTTCTTC
TRBJ2-2,TRBV14,TRBD2,NA,CASSPSGSLFAGGLTGELFF,TGTGCCAGCAGCCCCTCGGGGTCGCTATTTGCGGGAGGATTGACCGGGGAGCTGTTTTTT
TRBJ2-7,TRBV5-6,TRBD1,NA,CASSSQRDRGPDEQYF,TGTGCCAGCAGCTCGCAGAGGGACAGGGGACCGGACGAGCAGTACTTC
TRBJ2-7,TRBV6-2/TRBV6-3,TRBD1,NA,CASSPQGVAYEQYF,TGTGCCAGCAGCCCACAGGGGGTTGCCTACGAGCAGTACTTC
TRBJ2-3,TRBV6-2/TRBV6-3,NA,NA,CASSYSIPHITDTQYF,TGTGCCAGCAGTTACTCGATTCCTCACATCACAGATACGCAGTATTTT
TRBJ2-3,TRBV3-1/TRBV3-2,TRBD2,NA,CASSPVGGARPDTQYF,TGTGCCAGCAGCCCCGTCGGGGGGGCCCGGCCAGATACGCAGTATTTT
TRBJ1-3,TRBV28,NA,once,CASRMGGSSGNTIYF,TGTGCCAGCCGGATGGGGGGGAGTTCAGGAAACACCATATATTTT
TRBJ2-7,TRBV5-4,NA,NA,CASSSQDTSYEQYF,TGTGCCAGCAGCTCACAAGACACTTCCTACGAGCAGTACTTC
TRBJ2-4,TRBV6-5,TRBD1,NA,CASRGTGKNIQYF,TGTGCCAGCAGGGGGACAGGGAAAAACATTCAGTACTTC
TRBJ2-2,TRBV7-9,NA,NA,CASRELGGVGELFF,TGTGCCAGCAGGGAGCTTGGGGGCGTCGGGGAGCTGTTTTTT
TRBJ1-4,TRBV30,TRBD1,medium-sized,CAWAYTGVGEKLFF,TGTGCCTGGGCGTACACAGGGGTAGGGGAAAAACTGTTTTTT
TRBJ2-1,TRBV19,NA,once,CASSKPGGPAYNEQFF,TGTGCCAGTAGTAAGCCCGGGGGGCCCGCCTACAATGAGCAGTTCTTC
TRBJ1-1,TRBV29-1,TRBD1,NA,CSAQQGGNTEAFF,TGCAGCGCTCAACAGGGGGGAAACACTGAAGCTTTCTTT
TRBJ2-7,TRBV6-6,TRBD2,NA,CASSFPGLAGIEQYF,TGTGCCAGCAGTTTCCCGGGACTAGCGGGGATCGAGCAGTACTTC
TRBJ2-1,TRBV28,NA,NA,CASSVVSLASSYNEQFF,TGTGCCAGCAGTGTGGTGTCACTGGCTAGCTCCTACAATGAGCAGTTCTTC
TRBJ1-1,TRBV7-2,NA,NA,CASSAHLTEAFF,TGTGCCAGCAGCGCACATTTGACTGAAGCTTTCTTT
TRBJ2-7,TRBV2,TRBD1,NA,CASSLGQDYEQYF,TGTGCCAGCAGCTTGGGACAGGACTACGAGCAGTACTTC
TRBJ2-3,TRBV14,TRBD2,NA,CASSQDFLAGKGTDTQYF,TGTGCCAGCAGCCAAGATTTCCTAGCGGGAAAGGGAACAGATACGCAGTATTTT
TRBJ2-1,TRBV3-1/TRBV3-2,TRBD1,NA,CASSHWGQGLYNEQFF,TGTGCCAGCAGCCACTGGGGACAGGGTCTCTACAATGAGCAGTTCTTC
TRBJ2-2,TRBV27,NA,NA,CASTPTNTGELFF,TGTGCCAGCACCCCGACTAACACCGGGGAGCTGTTTTTT
TRBJ1-2,TRBV5-4,NA,NA,CASSSTTGANYGYTF,TGTGCCAGCAGCTCTACCACAGGTGCTAACTATGGCTACACCTTC
TRBJ1-1,TRBV5-6,NA,NA,CASSLLQLGEEAFF,TGTGCCAGCAGCTTGTTGCAGCTTGGGGAGGAAGCTTTCTTT
TRBJ2-1,TRBV7-3,NA,NA,CASSPGTMQFF,TGTGCCAGCAGCCCCGGGACAATGCAGTTCTTC
TRBJ1-1,TRBV7-2,NA,NA,CASSLYRSLGGTEAFF,TGTGCCAGCAGCTTATACCGGTCCCTAGGGGGCACTGAAGCTTTCTTT
TRBJ1-5,TRBV6-1,NA,NA,CASSEMSWQPQHF,TGTGCCAGCAGTGAAATGAGCTGGCAGCCCCAGCATTTT
TRBJ1-1,TRBV19,TRBD1,once,CASSSRTGGVEAFF,TGTGCCAGTAGTTCCAGGACAGGGGGCGTTGAGGCTTTCTTT
TRBJ2-2,TRBV7-3,NA,NA,CASSRQANTGELFF,TGTGCCAGCAGCCGACAGGCGAACACCGGGGAGCTGTTTTTT